Following are 19 T cell receptor beta chains from one sample sequenced in a study of shared clonotypes between healthy human individuals. Repertoires were generated with immunoSEQ multiplex PCR, while TCRdb's copy carries only in-frame clones and drops some. The sample shows more than 2,000,000 clones, more than 80% of them seen only once. The sequenced material came from naive CD4+ T cells from PBMCs. The subset is: CD45RA+ positively selected. These receptor sequences come from a young man in good health. Some clones in this sample may be carry-over from other donors' samples.

The chain links TRBV23-1 to TRBJ2-6; D possibly uses TRBD1 or TRBD2 (5 bases each). TRBV23-1 falls under the ORF class, with uncertain function. This CDR3 is built from 18 residues. The V end lost 4 bases, the J end lost 2 bases, and 18 bases lay between the germline ends. The CDR3, as DNA: TGCGCCAGCAGTCGGTCCGGGACCCCCCGAGCTGGGGCCAACGTCCTGACTTTC. Translating gives CASSRSGTPRAGANVLTF.

The J gene is TRBJ2-6, the V gene TRBV5-1; D tentatively fits TRBD1 or TRBD2 (5 bases each). V was trimmed by 3 bases and J by 0 bases, leaving 13 bases between them. The CDR3 is 17 residues long. Germline assignment: CDR1 SGHRS and CDR2 YFSETQ. The CDR3 here is CASSSHGGSSGANVLTF. The DNA for the CDR3 is TGCGCCAGCAGCTCACATGGGGGTTCCTCTGGGGCCAACGTCCTGACTTTC. The complete variable domain, with remaining parts taken from reference TRBV5-1 and TRBJ2-6, reads KAGVTQTPRYLIKTRGQQVTLSCSPISGHRSVSWYQQTPGQGLQFLFEYFSETQRNKGNFPGRFSGRQFSNSRSEMNVSTLELGDSALYLCASSSHGGSSGANVLTFGAGSRLTVL.

The chain joins TRBV6-1 to TRBJ2-2; 8 bases align to TRBD2. Trimming took 6 bases from V and 2 from J; bases not matched to a gene: 5. Per the germline V gene, CDR1 is MNHNS and CDR2 is SASEGT. This CDR3 is 15 amino acids long. CDR3 DNA sequence: TGTGCCAGCAGCCGAGCGGGAGCCAACACCGGGGAGCTGTTTTTT. It is translated as CASSRAGANTGELFF.

This chain connects TRBV11-2 to TRBJ2-2; TRBD1 aligns across 7 bases. Germline V gene lookup returns CDR1 SGHAT and CDR2 FQNNGV. CDR3 length: 16 amino acids. J gave up 1 base and V 0 bases, and 2 bases lay outside the gene matches. Here the CDR3 reads CASSLDRGKNTGELFF. The CDR3 DNA is TGTGCCAGCAGCTTAGACAGGGGGAAGAACACCGGGGAGCTGTTTTTT.

The chain is built from TRBV21-1 and TRBJ1-5; whether TRBD1, the table's D call, matches the DNA was not checked. TRBV21-1 is a known pseudogene. CDR3 length: 17 amino acids. The CDR3 is CASSKSRVGRGWQPQHF. The CDR3 region has the DNA TGTGCCAGCAGCAAGTCCCGGGTTGGCAGGGGATGGCAGCCCCAGCATTTT.

V is TRBV18 and J is TRBJ2-1; 7 bases agree with TRBD1. CDR3 length equals 15 residues. The trim removed 5 bases at V and 1 base at J, leaving 5 bases unmatched. Germline CDR1 and CDR2: KGHSH and LQKENI. The CDR3 nucleotides read TGTGCCAGCTCAGGGTCACAGGGGTCCTACAATGAGCAGTTCTTC. Amino acids: CASSGSQGSYNEQFF.

For this clone: This CDR3 is also generated by other DNA sequences in the sample. This sequence joins TRBV20-1 and TRBJ2-7; no definite D call. Germline values: CDR1 DFQATT, CDR2 SNEGSKA (reference sequence). This CDR3 comprises 11 residues. V was pared by 2 bases and J by 3 bases, with 5 bases between. The DNA of the CDR3 is TGCAGTGCTAGAAGGGTCTACGAGCAGTACTTC. This translates into CSARRVYEQYF.

The chain employs TRBV7-2 and TRBJ2-6; D not resolved. Trimming removed 4 bases from V and 5 bases from J, with 9 bases in between. CDR1 SGHTA and CDR2 FQGNSA come from the germline V gene. The length of the CDR3 is 14 residues. CDR3 residues: CASSSPIRANVLTF. The CDR3 coding sequence is TGTGCCAGCAGCTCTCCAATACGGGCCAACGTCCTGACTTTC.

The CDR3 DNA follows: TGTGCCAGCAGTTTGATCAGGGAAGGAGAAAAACTGTTTTTT. Its protein product is CASSLIREGEKLFF. This chain links TRBV6-6 with TRBJ1-4, with D possibly TRBD1 on 5 matching bases. This CDR3 has 14 residues. The V end lost 4 bases, the J end lost 8 bases, and 14 bases lay between the germline ends. Germline V gene data show CDR1 as MNHNY and CDR2 as SVGAGI (reference sequence).

V gene TRBV29-1 combines with J gene TRBJ2-5; 9 bases line up with TRBD2. There are 13 residues in the CDR3. Germline lookup yields CDR1 SQVTM and CDR2 ANQGSEA. CDR3 loop: CSAFSTSGETQYF. For the CDR3, the DNA is TGCAGTGCCTTCTCGACTAGCGGAGAGACCCAGTACTTC. The full variable domain, completed using reference TRBV29-1 and TRBJ2-5, is SAVISQKPSRDICQRGTSLTIQCQVDSQVTMMFWYRQQPGQSLTLIATANQGSEATYESGFVIDKFPISRPNLTFSTLTVSNMSPEDSSIYLCSAFSTSGETQYFGPGTRLLVL.

In this sample, this clone turned up a few times. This chain links TRBV5-1 with TRBJ1-1, with D perhaps TRBD1 (6 bases). Per germline, CDR1 SGHRS and CDR2 YFSETQ. V lost 2 bases, J lost 1 base, and 15 bases lay in between. The CDR3 sequence is 16 residues long. The CDR3 is CASSFRGSGANTEAFF. The CDR3 DNA is TGCGCCAGCAGCTTTCGAGGATCGGGGGCGAACACTGAAGCTTTCTTT. The entire variable domain, with the rest obtained from reference TRBV5-1 and TRBJ1-1, is as follows: KAGVTQTPRYLIKTRGQQVTLSCSPISGHRSVSWYQQTPGQGLQFLFEYFSETQRNKGNFPGRFSGRQFSNSRSEMNVSTLELGDSALYLCASSFRGSGANTEAFFGQGTRLTVV.

This clone was counted once. Here the CDR3 DNA reads TGTGCCAGCAGTTACAAAACAGGGACCACTGAAGCTTTCTTT. This gives the protein CASSYKTGTTEAFF. The chain joins TRBV6-5 to TRBJ1-1, with D possibly TRBD1 on 6 matching bases. Germline V gene lookup returns CDR1 MNHEY and CDR2 SVGAGI. V lost 2 bases, J lost 4 bases, and 11 bases lay in between. The CDR3 has 14 residues.

CDR3 protein: CASSLQIGIKPEAFF. CDR3 in DNA: TGTGCCAGCAGTTTACAAATAGGGATCAAGCCCGAAGCTTTCTTT. This rearrangement joins TRBV28 to TRBJ1-1; D not certain. CDR3 length: 15 amino acids. The V end was cut by 2 bases, the J end by 8 bases, with 18 bases between. Per the germline V gene, CDR1 is MDHEN and CDR2 is SYDVKM.

The gene calls are TRBV5-1 and TRBJ2-1, with 7 bases that match TRBD1. With 0 bases clipped from V and 4 bases from J, the junction kept 4 bases outside the gene matches. Germline V gives CDR1 SGHRS, CDR2 YFSETQ. The CDR3 loop spans 15 amino acids. In DNA, the CDR3 is TGCGCCAGCAGCTTGGAGGACAGGCGTTACAATGAGCAGTTCTTC. This gives the protein CASSLEDRRYNEQFF.

As to this clone: This same CDR3 is encoded by further DNA sequences in the sample. This chain connects TRBV5-1 to TRBJ2-6; no definite D call. This CDR3 has 15 amino acids. CDR1 and CDR2 (germline): SGHRS, YFSETQ. The V gene lost 0 bases and the J gene lost 0 bases, with 4 bases spanning the gap. The CDR3 bases are TGCGCCAGCAGCTTGGCACCCTCTGGGGCCAACGTCCTGACTTTC. This translates into CASSLAPSGANVLTF.

The V call is TRBV28, the J call TRBJ2-7; no firm D call. Trimming cost V 3 bases and J 2 bases, with 11 bases left between them. Germline assignment: CDR1 MDHEN and CDR2 SYDVKM. The CDR3 totals 14 residues. In DNA form, the CDR3 reads TGTGCCAGCAGTTTTGGGCGAAACGCCTACGAGCAGTACTTC. As protein: CASSFGRNAYEQYF.

This clone was counted only a few times. The genes are TRBV28 and TRBJ1-1, with D uncertain. V dropped 8 bases and J dropped 9 bases, with 13 bases sitting between them. CDR3 length: 11 residues. Germline CDR1 is MDHEN and CDR2 is SYDVKM. The chain's CDR3 is CASRDVVKAFF. CDR3 bases: TGTGCCAGCCGTGACGTGGTAAAAGCTTTCTTT.

The chain is built from TRBV5-4 and TRBJ2-4; 16 bases map to TRBD2. Germline CDR1 is SGHNT and CDR2 is YYREEE (reference sequence). J gave up 3 bases and V 4 bases, and 4 bases lay outside the gene matches. The CDR3 extends over 17 amino acids. DNA for the CDR3: TGTGCCAGCAGCCCAGGGACTAGCGGGAGGGGCAAAAACATTCAGTACTTC. Its translation is CASSPGTSGRGKNIQYF.

This clone has just one count. The chain is built from TRBV19 and TRBJ1-3; D unresolved. Germline CDR1 is LNHDA and CDR2 is SQIVND (reference sequence). The V end was cut by 7 bases, the J end by 0 bases, with 16 bases between. This CDR3 has 16 amino acids. This CDR3 is CASTRGWFSSGNTIYF. In DNA form, the CDR3 reads TGTGCCAGTACACGGGGTTGGTTCTCCTCTGGAAACACCATATATTTT. The entire variable domain, with the rest obtained from reference TRBV19 and TRBJ1-3, is as follows: DGGITQSPKYLFRKEGQNVTLSCEQNLNHDAMYWYRQDPGQGLRLIYYSQIVNDFQKGDIAEGYSVSREKKESFPLTVTSAQKNPTAFYLCASTRGWFSSGNTIYFGEGSWLTVV.